This is a list of T cell receptor beta chains from one sample in a study of T cell responses to AZD1222 COVID-19 vaccine. TCRdb keeps only in-frame clones here, not all; method: immunoSEQ multiplex PCR. This sample carries almost 70,000 clones, roughly 80% of them seen once, and the ten largest clones take about 14%. Sequencing used peripheral blood, obtained 28 days after the second AZD1222 dose. These receptors all come from an adult who received the AZD1222 COVID-19 vaccine. CDR3s include the opening cysteine and the closing phenylalanine or tryptophan. Each record gives: J gene, V gene, CDR3 protein.

j_call: TRBJ2-5; v_call: TRBV3-1/TRBV3-2; cdr3_aa: CASSHYFSASRVETQYF
j_call: TRBJ2-5; v_call: TRBV30; cdr3_aa: CAWIDFGLYQETQYF
j_call: TRBJ1-2; v_call: TRBV10-3; cdr3_aa: CAISSTVDRDNYGYTF
j_call: TRBJ2-2; v_call: TRBV6-5; cdr3_aa: CASRQGQGTGELFF
j_call: TRBJ2-5; v_call: TRBV10-3; cdr3_aa: CAISDGNHQETQYF
j_call: TRBJ2-6; v_call: TRBV7-9; cdr3_aa: CASSSDRASGRSGANVLTF
j_call: TRBJ2-3; v_call: TRBV2; cdr3_aa: CASSLLIRAGGQLYTQYF
j_call: TRBJ2-1; v_call: TRBV6-5; cdr3_aa: CASPNSGFYDNEQFF
j_call: TRBJ2-3; v_call: TRBV7-2; cdr3_aa: CASRRGPRADTQYF
j_call: TRBJ1-3; v_call: TRBV18; cdr3_aa: CASSPLQQGAAGNTIYF
j_call: TRBJ2-7; v_call: TRBV7-9; cdr3_aa: CASSAPAGTESYEQYF
j_call: TRBJ1-2; v_call: TRBV10-3; cdr3_aa: CAIQDYGYTF
j_call: TRBJ1-1; v_call: TRBV9; cdr3_aa: CASSVRVNTEAFF
j_call: TRBJ2-7; v_call: TRBV12-3/TRBV12-4; cdr3_aa: CASSRDRGYEQYF
j_call: TRBJ1-6; v_call: TRBV3-1/TRBV3-2; cdr3_aa: CASSQDSGNSPLHF
j_call: TRBJ1-2; v_call: TRBV5-1; cdr3_aa: CASSQGQNYGYTF
j_call: TRBJ1-4; v_call: TRBV6-1; cdr3_aa: CASSEAYTEYEKLFF
j_call: TRBJ1-5; v_call: TRBV2; cdr3_aa: CASSGGGSWDQPQHF
j_call: TRBJ1-5; v_call: TRBV16; cdr3_aa: CASRQGAEDNQPQHF
j_call: TRBJ2-7; v_call: TRBV14; cdr3_aa: CASSPFYYRTGVYEQYF
j_call: TRBJ2-3; v_call: TRBV19; cdr3_aa: CASSRDRGGTDTQYF
j_call: TRBJ2-1; v_call: TRBV5-1; cdr3_aa: CASSFKASGGFGNEQFF
j_call: TRBJ2-3; v_call: TRBV2; cdr3_aa: CASTNDGGLTQYF
j_call: TRBJ1-2; v_call: TRBV7-9; cdr3_aa: CASSLAGTGDGYTF